One and the same sample provided the 10 T cell receptor beta chains below, sequenced in a study of radiotherapy plus CTLA-4 blockade in lung cancer. Measured with immunoSEQ multiplex PCR; TCRdb has only the in-frame clones, and not every one. The table has about 64,000 clones, approximately 68% seen once; the top ten hold around 8%. Source: peripheral blood, taken from a patient treated with radiotherapy plus ipilimumab. Receptor source: a human donor with non-small cell lung cancer whose response to radiotherapy plus ipilimumab could not be evaluated.

V gene TRBV30 combines with J gene TRBJ1-1; D is perhaps TRBD1 (5 bases). There are 13 residues in the CDR3. Per germline, CDR1 GTSNPN and CDR2 SVGIG (reference sequence). V lost 5 bases and J lost 0, with 10 bases in between. CDR3 nucleotide sequence: TGTGCCTGGGGGGCCGACCTGAACACTGAAGCTTTCTTT. It is translated as CAWGADLNTEAFF.

The CDR3 DNA reads as TGTGCCAGCAGTCGGACAGGCGTGGGGGGCGAGCAGTACTTC. Translating it yields CASSRTGVGGEQYF. The rearrangement joins TRBV6-5 to TRBJ2-7; tentative D call: TRBD1 (7 bases). Trimming took 5 bases from V and 6 from J, leaving 17 bases between them. The germline CDR1 and CDR2 sequences are MNHEY and SVGAGI. The CDR3 length is 14 residues.

The chain combines TRBV25-1 with TRBJ1-6; D gene uncertain. There are 10 residues in the CDR3. V was clipped by 11 bases and J by 7 bases, with 6 bases between them. Germline CDR1 is MGHDK and CDR2 is SYGVNS. CDR3 sequence (DNA): TGTGCCCGAGGGAATTCACCCCTCCACTTT. Its protein is CARGNSPLHF.

This clone was seen a few times. Other DNA variants within this sample encode the same CDR3. The gene calls are TRBV4-2 and TRBJ2-7, with 9 bases that match TRBD2. The length of the CDR3 is 17 residues. V lost 0 bases to trimming and J lost 4 bases; unmatched junction nucleotides: 10. Germline V gene data show CDR1 as LGHNA and CDR2 as YNFKEQ. CDR3 DNA: TGTGCCAGCAGCCAAGACTGGGCTAGCGGGGCAAATTACGAGCAGTACTTC. It translates to CASSQDWASGANYEQYF.

This clone came up a few times. The chain couples TRBV28 to TRBJ2-4; 9 nucleotides line up with TRBD1. The germline gives CDR1 MDHEN, CDR2 SYDVKM. Losses at the gene ends were 5 bases for V and 6 bases for J; bases not matched to a gene: 5. The CDR3 runs 14 residues. The CDR3 sequence: CASSPRQGVNIQYF. The CDR3 bases are TGTGCCAGCAGTCCAAGACAGGGGGTAAACATTCAGTACTTC.

This clone was detected a few times. This sequence joins TRBV6-6 and TRBJ1-2; D remains ambiguous. The CDR3 is 16 residues long. With 2 bases removed from V and 4 bases from J, the gap between germline ends came to 17 bases. The germline V gene has CDR1 MNHNY and CDR2 SVGAGI (reference sequence). CDR3 sequence: CASSYEREVAPYGYTF. The CDR3 DNA reads TGTGCCAGCAGTTACGAAAGAGAGGTGGCCCCCTATGGCTACACCTTC.

The chain employs TRBV18 and TRBJ2-1, with TRBD2 as a possible D gene (6 bases). CDR3 length: 17 amino acids. CDR1 is KGHSH and CDR2 is LQKENI in the germline V gene. V was shortened by 1 base and J by 0 bases, with 13 bases between the two germline ends. Here the CDR3 reads CASSPRNGGSSYNEQFF. The CDR3, as DNA: TGTGCCAGCTCACCACGAAACGGGGGTAGCTCCTACAATGAGCAGTTCTTC. Combining the CDR3 with reference TRBV18 and TRBJ2-1 gives the whole variable domain NAGVMQNPRHLVRRRGQEARLRCSPMKGHSHVYWYRQLPEEGLKFMVYLQKENIIDESGMPKERFSAEFPKEGPSILRIQQVVRGDSAAYFCASSPRNGGSSYNEQFFGPGTRLTVL.

This clone was picked up a small number of times. The chain joins TRBV19 to TRBJ2-5; 8 bases are a match to TRBD1. CDR3 length: 14 residues. Per the germline V gene, CDR1 is LNHDA and CDR2 is SQIVND (reference sequence). Trimming took 7 bases from V and 4 from J; bases not matched to a gene: 8. The CDR3 DNA is TGTGCCAGTAAACCAGACAGGGGAAGAGAGACCCAGTACTTC. As protein: CASKPDRGRETQYF.

The chain has TRBV18 and TRBJ2-5, with D unclear. The DNA matches TRBJ2-7 better at its end, which makes the J call doubtful. The CDR3 runs to 15 residues. CDR1 is KGHSH and CDR2 is LQKENI in the germline V gene. The CDR3 protein is CASSPTRDTAYEQYF. The DNA of the CDR3 is TGTGCCAGCTCACCGACGAGAGACACCGCCTACGAGCAGTACTTC.

The chain employs TRBV7-2 and TRBJ2-2; no clear D gene. Trimming left V 4 bases short and J 4 bases short, with 13 bases between. Germline V gene data show CDR1 as SGHTA and CDR2 as FQGNSA. The CDR3 is made up of 15 amino acids. The CDR3 here is CASSSLRSGTGELFF. The CDR3 region has the DNA TGTGCCAGCAGCTCCCTTCGTTCGGGCACCGGGGAGCTGTTTTTT.